The 27 T cell receptor beta chains given below trace back to one sample, sequenced in a study of shared clonotypes between healthy human individuals. The protocol was immunoSEQ multiplex PCR, while the TCRdb copy is restricted to in-frame clones and leaves out a portion. Of about 2 million clones in the sample, about 95% are singletons; the top ten hold 0.1% to 0.15%. The sample consisted of naive CD4+ T cells sorted from blood. Subset in this sample: CD45RA+ positively selected. The receptors here all came from a man between 18 and 35 years old in good health.

The chain is built from TRBV4-1 and TRBJ2-5, with 10 positions matching TRBD2. In germline, CDR1 is MGHRA, CDR2 YSYEKL. CDR3 length: 17 residues. V gave up 0 bases and J gave up 1 base; unmatched junction bases: 5. The CDR3 spells CASSQDQRGGTQETQYF. The CDR3 DNA sequence: TGCGCCAGCAGCCAAGATCAGCGGGGGGGGACCCAAGAGACCCAGTACTTC.

This rearrangement joins TRBV30 to TRBJ2-3; 8 positions match TRBD2. The V gene's germline CDR1 is GTSNPN and CDR2 SVGIG (reference sequence). CDR3 length: 15 amino acids. The V gene end was trimmed by 4 bases and the J gene end by 0 bases; junction bases not matched to a gene: 6. The CDR3 nucleotides read TGTGCCTGGACCAAGAGCGGGGGAAGCACAGATACGCAGTATTTT. This gives the protein CAWTKSGGSTDTQYF.

The chain uses TRBV28 and TRBJ1-6; the D gene is possibly TRBD1 (5 bases). The CDR3 sequence is 14 residues long. V was cut by 3 bases and J by 9 bases, with 12 bases left in between. Germline assignment: CDR1 MDHEN and CDR2 SYDVKM. As DNA, the CDR3 is TGTGCCAGCAGTTTGGTCAGGGAGGGTTCACCCCTCCACTTT. Its translation: CASSLVREGSPLHF. The full variable domain, with the rest looked up from reference TRBV28 and TRBJ1-6, is DVKVTQSSRYLVKRTGEKVFLECVQDMDHENMFWYRQDPGLGLRLIYFSYDVKMKEKGDIPEGYSVSREKKERFSLILESASTNQTSMYLCASSLVREGSPLHFGNGTRLTVT.

V and J are TRBV11-2 and TRBJ2-3; D is possibly TRBD2 (5 bases). Germline values: CDR1 SGHAT, CDR2 FQNNGV. The CDR3 is 15 residues long. The V end was cut by 3 bases, the J end by 0 bases, with 10 bases between. CDR3 amino acids: CASSFSGESTDTQYF. In DNA form, the CDR3 reads TGTGCCAGCAGCTTTTCCGGGGAAAGCACAGATACGCAGTATTTT.

The chain links TRBV12-1 to TRBJ2-2; the DNA was not used to check the table's D call, TRBD2. TRBV12-1 is marked as a pseudogene. CDR3 length equals 16 residues. CDR3 DNA: TGTGCCAGCAGCTTTGGACTCACCTTCGGCACCGGGGAGCTGTTTTTT. Translating it yields CASSFGLTFGTGELFF.

The CDR3 loop is CASSPDRVSYEQYF. The CDR3 DNA follows: TGTGCCAGCAGCCCGGACAGGGTGAGTTACGAGCAGTACTTC. The chain has TRBV5-4 and TRBJ2-7; 8 bases fit TRBD1. After removal of 4 bases from V and 4 bases from J, the junction contained 7 bases not matched to a gene. Per germline, CDR1 SGHNT and CDR2 YYREEE (reference sequence). The CDR3 is 14 residues long.

V and J are TRBV30 and TRBJ1-1, with D uncertain. Germline assignment: CDR1 GTSNPN and CDR2 SVGIG (reference sequence). V dropped 4 bases and J dropped 1 base, with 13 bases sitting between them. The CDR3 totals 14 residues. The CDR3 here is CAWTQQISNTEAFF. The DNA of the CDR3 is TGTGCCTGGACTCAGCAAATCTCGAACACTGAAGCTTTCTTT.

V and J are TRBV6-5 and TRBJ1-1; D unclear. Germline assignment: CDR1 MNHEY and CDR2 SVGAGI. Trimming cost V 7 bases and J 1 base, with 13 bases left between them. The CDR3 contains 14 residues. DNA of the CDR3: TGTGCCAGCACTCGAAGGTTAACGAACACTGAAGCTTTCTTT. Encoded protein: CASTRRLTNTEAFF.

The chain is built from TRBV13 and TRBJ2-6; possibly TRBD1 for D (6 bases). Trimming left V 3 bases short and J 2 bases short, with 8 bases between. Germline V gene data show CDR1 as PRHDT and CDR2 as FYEKMQ (reference sequence). The CDR3 has 15 amino acids. Here the CDR3 reads CASSFQGTGANVLTF. The CDR3 nucleotides read TGTGCCAGCAGCTTCCAGGGGACTGGGGCCAACGTCCTGACTTTC.

This clone was found many times. The V and J genes are TRBV5-1 and TRBJ2-7, with 9 bases fitting TRBD1. V trimming: 4 bases; J trimming: 5 bases; junction bases outside the gene matches: 4. CDR3 length: 13 residues. Germline CDR1 SGHRS, CDR2 YFSETQ. CDR3 residues: CASSQDRGNEQYF. The CDR3 DNA reads TGCGCCAGCAGCCAGGACAGGGGAAACGAGCAGTACTTC.

This sequence joins TRBV7-2 and TRBJ1-5; a possible D gene is TRBD1 (5 bases). The V end lost 4 bases, the J end lost 6 bases, and 10 bases lay between the germline ends. This CDR3 has 13 residues. CDR1 and CDR2 (germline): SGHTA, FQGNSA. In DNA form, the CDR3 reads TGTGCCAGCAGCTGGCGGGGCTCTCAGCCCCAGCATTTT. It is translated as CASSWRGSQPQHF.

The V gene is TRBV13, the J gene TRBJ2-3; TRBD2 matches 10 bases. CDR3 size: 20 residues. Unmatched junction bases numbered 19, after V lost 5 bases and J lost 2 bases. Germline V gene sequence: CDR1 PRHDT, CDR2 FYEKMQ (reference sequence). This CDR3 reads CASSLADPWALAGTTDTQYF. The CDR3 nucleotides read TGTGCCAGCAGCCTAGCGGATCCGTGGGCACTAGCGGGAACCACAGATACGCAGTATTTT.

The gene calls are TRBV11-2 and TRBJ2-1; TRBD2 aligns across 11 bases. The V gene end was trimmed by 5 bases and the J gene end by 4 bases; junction bases not matched to a gene: 7. The CDR3 runs 16 residues. Germline CDR1 reads SGHAT; CDR2 reads FQNNGV. CDR3 coding DNA: TGTGCCAGCAGCCGGGTACTAGCGGGGGCGTACAATGAGCAGTTCTTC. Amino acid sequence: CASSRVLAGAYNEQFF.

V usage is TRBV10-3 and J usage is TRBJ1-3; 11 bases are a match to TRBD1. The trim removed 5 bases at V and 8 bases at J, leaving 5 bases unmatched. Per the germline V gene, CDR1 is ENHRY and CDR2 is SYGVKD. The CDR3 covers 14 residues. The CDR3 sequence: CAISPGQGVYTIYF. The CDR3 DNA reads TGTGCCATCAGTCCGGGACAGGGGGTTTACACCATATATTTT.

To note about this clone: This same CDR3 is encoded by further DNA sequences in the sample. The gene calls are TRBV5-1 and TRBJ1-2; D ambiguous. Germline-derived CDR1 and CDR2 are SGHRS and YFSETQ. This CDR3 contains 12 residues. V gave up 0 bases and J gave up 6 bases, with 6 bases separating them. CDR3 sequence (DNA): TGCGCCAGCAGCTTGGTGGGTGATGGCTACACCTTC. Its protein product is CASSLVGDGYTF. The full variable domain, in which reference TRBV5-1 and TRBJ1-2 provide the parts outside the CDR3, is KAGVTQTPRYLIKTRGQQVTLSCSPISGHRSVSWYQQTPGQGLQFLFEYFSETQRNKGNFPGRFSGRQFSNSRSEMNVSTLELGDSALYLCASSLVGDGYTFGSGTRLTVV.

The rearrangement links TRBV7-5 to TRBJ2-7; the table's D gene call, TRBD2, was not cross checked with the DNA. TRBV7-5 constitutes a pseudogene. The CDR3 is 15 residues long. The CDR3 is CARSPLVRGEYEQYF. The DNA for the CDR3 is TGTGCCAGAAGCCCTTTGGTGCGCGGCGAATACGAGCAGTACTTC.

As DNA, the CDR3 is TGCAGTGCCCCATGGACGGGCAAAGCTTTCTTT. Protein: CSAPWTGKAFF. This sequence joins TRBV20-1 and TRBJ1-1; D call uncertain. Germline CDR1 DFQATT, CDR2 SNEGSKA (reference sequence). Between the trimmed V and J ends, which lost 6 bases and 9 bases, there was a span of 14 bases. This CDR3 contains 11 residues.

The chain employs TRBV6-6 and TRBJ1-1, with a possible D match to TRBD1 (5 bases). Germline CDR1 and CDR2: MNHNY and SVGAGI (reference sequence). The CDR3 extends over 13 amino acids. V lost 6 bases and J 4 bases, leaving 12 bases between the germline ends. Here the CDR3 reads CASSVQGVTEAFF. The CDR3 region has the DNA TGTGCCAGCAGCGTCCAGGGAGTCACTGAAGCTTTCTTT.

This chain joins TRBV10-3 and TRBJ2-7, with D perhaps being TRBD1 or TRBD2 (6 bases each). V was shortened by 3 bases and J by 0 bases, with 15 bases between the two germline ends. There are 16 residues in the CDR3. Germline V gene data show CDR1 as ENHRY and CDR2 as SYGVKD. CDR3 bases: TGTGCCATCAGTGATGTAGGGGGGAGTAGCTCCTACGAGCAGTACTTC. Its translation: CAISDVGGSSSYEQYF.

This chain joins TRBV6-1 and TRBJ1-1; D is uncertain. With 1 base removed from V and 7 bases from J, the gap between germline ends came to 7 bases. CDR3 length equals 12 residues. CDR1 MNHNS and CDR2 SASEGT come from the germline V gene. The CDR3 here is CASSEGRIEAFF. CDR3 DNA: TGTGCCAGCAGTGAAGGACGGATTGAAGCTTTCTTT.

This chain joins TRBV5-1 and TRBJ1-1, with TRBD1 matching over 11 bases. This CDR3 comprises 15 residues. V shed 4 bases and J 6 bases; nucleotides not matched to a gene: 8. The germline V gene encodes CDR1 SGHRS and CDR2 YFSETQ. CDR3 residues: CASSPKDRGLAEAFF. The CDR3, as DNA: TGCGCCAGCAGCCCCAAGGACAGGGGGCTCGCTGAAGCTTTCTTT.

This chain uses TRBV5-1 with TRBJ1-1; no firm D call. V shed 4 bases and J shed 4 bases, with 14 bases lying between them. There are 14 residues in the CDR3. Germline values: CDR1 SGHRS, CDR2 YFSETQ. Here the CDR3 DNA reads TGCGCCAGCAGCATAACGGGATTTTCCACTGAAGCTTTCTTT. Its protein is CASSITGFSTEAFF.

This sequence joins TRBV10-3 and TRBJ1-6; D is possibly TRBD1 (6 bases). Germline values: CDR1 ENHRY, CDR2 SYGVKD. The CDR3 consists of 14 residues. V was shortened by 6 bases and J by 5 bases, with 11 bases between the two germline ends. The CDR3 DNA reads as TGTGCCATCAGGGGGGCAGGGGATAATTCACCCCTCCACTTT. Encoded protein: CAIRGAGDNSPLHF.

The chain joins TRBV19 to TRBJ2-7, with D unclear. The ends were cut back, 2 bases at V and 1 base at J, with 15 bases in the middle. Germline loops: CDR1 LNHDA, CDR2 SQIVND (reference sequence). The CDR3 loop spans 16 amino acids. This CDR3 is CASSILSVDRSYEQYF. The CDR3 bases are TGTGCCAGTAGTATATTATCCGTGGACCGATCCTACGAGCAGTACTTC.

The chain recombines TRBV29-1 with TRBJ2-3, with 11 bases aligning to TRBD2. The CDR3 spans 17 residues. CDR1 SQVTM and CDR2 ANQGSEA come from the germline V gene. V was clipped by 5 bases and J by 4 bases; unmatched bases: 14. CDR3 sequence (DNA): TGCAGCGTTCTTCGGCTAGCGGGAGGAGCAGCAGCAGATACGCAGTATTTT. Protein sequence: CSVLRLAGGAAADTQYF.

The chain has TRBV28 and TRBJ2-2; 14 bases line up with TRBD2. Trimming removed 5 bases from V and 0 bases from J; junction bases left unmatched: 8. Germline V gene data show CDR1 as MDHEN and CDR2 as SYDVKM. This CDR3 has 19 residues. CDR3 region: CASSTEGLAGDANTGELFF. The CDR3 DNA sequence: TGTGCCAGCAGTACCGAGGGACTAGCGGGGGACGCGAACACCGGGGAGCTGTTTTTT.

The chain has TRBV5-4 and TRBJ2-3, with TRBD1 identical over 9 bases. The V and J ends lost 4 bases and 2 bases, in that order; junction bases with no gene match: 5. CDR3 length: 15 amino acids. From germline, CDR1 is SGHNT and CDR2 YYREEE (reference sequence). The CDR3 DNA is TGTGCCAGCAGCGCTGACAGGGGGTACACAGATACGCAGTATTTT. As protein: CASSADRGYTDTQYF. Using reference TRBV5-4 and TRBJ2-3 for the parts outside the CDR3, the full variable domain is ETGVTQSPTHLIKTRGQQVTLRCSSQSGHNTVSWYQQALGQGPQFIFQYYREEENGRGNFPPRFSGLQFPNYSSELNVNALELDDSALYLCASSADRGYTDTQYFGPGTRLTVL.